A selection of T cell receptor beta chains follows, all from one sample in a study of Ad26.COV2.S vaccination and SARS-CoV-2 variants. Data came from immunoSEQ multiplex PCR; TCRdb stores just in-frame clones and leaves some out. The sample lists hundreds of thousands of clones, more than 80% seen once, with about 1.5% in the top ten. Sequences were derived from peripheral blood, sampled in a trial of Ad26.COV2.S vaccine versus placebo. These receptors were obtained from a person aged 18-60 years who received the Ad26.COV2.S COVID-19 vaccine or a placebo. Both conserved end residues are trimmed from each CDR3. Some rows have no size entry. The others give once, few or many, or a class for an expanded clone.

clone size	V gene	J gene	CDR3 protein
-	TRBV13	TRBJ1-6	ASSAGQRTLPLH
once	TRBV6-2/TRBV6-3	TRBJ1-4	ASSRMRGSSNEKLF
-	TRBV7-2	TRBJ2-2	ASSPKWELF
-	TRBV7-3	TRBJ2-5	ASSLGLQETQY
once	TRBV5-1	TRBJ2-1	ASTARLAGGNEQF
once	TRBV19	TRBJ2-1	ASSTRTGSYNEQF
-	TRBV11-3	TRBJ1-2	ASSHRFTRNYGYT
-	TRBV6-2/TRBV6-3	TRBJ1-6	ASSYGPSDRLNSPLH
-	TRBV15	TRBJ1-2	ATSRDGGPYDYT
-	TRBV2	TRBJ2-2	ASNLDAGELF
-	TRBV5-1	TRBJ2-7	ASSLNPGGRYEQY
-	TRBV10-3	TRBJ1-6	AIRGDRNNSPLH
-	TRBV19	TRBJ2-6	ASSINLAGANVLT
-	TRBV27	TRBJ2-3	ASGPRWSNTDTQY
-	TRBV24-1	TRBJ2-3	ATSDSKGGRPDTQY
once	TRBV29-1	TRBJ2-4	SGREGDIQY
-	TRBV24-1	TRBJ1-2	ATTWAGAAYGYT
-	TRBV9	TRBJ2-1	ASSVVPTPGYNEQF
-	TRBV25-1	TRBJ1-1	ASLGRGLSAEAF
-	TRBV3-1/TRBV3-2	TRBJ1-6	ASTTWTGKNSPLH
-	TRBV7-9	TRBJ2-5	ASSLRSPGQETQY
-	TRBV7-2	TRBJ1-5	ASIERQGDQPQH
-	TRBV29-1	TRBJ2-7	SVRTGLSYEQY
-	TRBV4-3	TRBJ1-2	ASSQDGRPVYGYT
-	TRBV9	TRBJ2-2	ASSPLAAGELF
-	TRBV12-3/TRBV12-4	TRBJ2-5	ASTNSRETQY
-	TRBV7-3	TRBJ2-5	ASSTSPEETQY
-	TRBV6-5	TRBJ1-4	ASSPTGLGSEKLF
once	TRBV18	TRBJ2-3	ASSPAPGAPTDTQY
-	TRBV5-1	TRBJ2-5	ASNERTGGTQY
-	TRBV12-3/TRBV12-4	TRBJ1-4	ASSFGEKLF
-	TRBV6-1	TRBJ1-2	ASSEDRSPGGYT